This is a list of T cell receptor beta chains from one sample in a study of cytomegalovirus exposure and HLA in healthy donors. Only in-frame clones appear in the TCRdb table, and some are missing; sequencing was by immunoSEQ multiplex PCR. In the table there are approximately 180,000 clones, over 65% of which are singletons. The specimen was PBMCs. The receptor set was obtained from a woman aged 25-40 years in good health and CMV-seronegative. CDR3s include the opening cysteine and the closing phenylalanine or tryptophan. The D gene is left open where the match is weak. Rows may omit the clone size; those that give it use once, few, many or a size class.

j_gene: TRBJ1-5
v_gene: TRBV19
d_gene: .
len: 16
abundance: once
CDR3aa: CASSQFGTTSNQPQHF
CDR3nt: TGTGCCAGTAGTCAATTCGGGACAACTAGCAATCAGCCCCAGCATTTT

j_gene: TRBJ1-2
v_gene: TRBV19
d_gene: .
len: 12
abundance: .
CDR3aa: CAIKGVNYGYTF
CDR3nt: TGTGCCATCAAAGGGGTTAACTATGGCTACACCTTC

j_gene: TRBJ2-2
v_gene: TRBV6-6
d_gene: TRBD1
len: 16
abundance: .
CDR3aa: CASSYSRTGGTGELFF
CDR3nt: TGTGCCAGCAGTTACTCCAGGACAGGGGGCACCGGGGAGCTGTTTTTT

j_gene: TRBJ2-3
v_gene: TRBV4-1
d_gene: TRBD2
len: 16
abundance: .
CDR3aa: CASSGGLAGATDTQYF
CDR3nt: TGCGCCAGCAGCGGGGGACTAGCGGGAGCCACAGATACGCAGTATTTT

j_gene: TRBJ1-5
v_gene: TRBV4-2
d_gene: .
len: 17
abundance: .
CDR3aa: CASSQDDRYYSNQPQHF
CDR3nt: TGTGCCAGCAGCCAAGACGACAGGTACTATAGCAATCAGCCCCAGCATTTT

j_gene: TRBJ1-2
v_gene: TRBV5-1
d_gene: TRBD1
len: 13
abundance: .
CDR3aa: CASSSQGAGGYTF
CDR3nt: TGCGCCAGCAGCTCACAGGGGGCCGGGGGCTACACCTTC

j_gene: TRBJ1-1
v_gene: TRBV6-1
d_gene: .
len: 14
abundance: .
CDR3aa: CASTFPTVNTEAFF
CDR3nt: TGTGCCAGCACTTTTCCGACAGTGAACACTGAAGCTTTCTTT

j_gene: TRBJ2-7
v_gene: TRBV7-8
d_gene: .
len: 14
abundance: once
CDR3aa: CASSLARIGGEQYF
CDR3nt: TGTGCCAGCAGCTTAGCGCGAATAGGGGGAGAGCAGTACTTC

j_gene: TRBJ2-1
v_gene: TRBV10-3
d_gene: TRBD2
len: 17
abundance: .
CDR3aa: CASGTSGSYRSYNEQFF
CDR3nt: TGTGCCAGTGGGACTAGCGGGTCGTATAGGTCCTACAATGAGCAGTTCTTC

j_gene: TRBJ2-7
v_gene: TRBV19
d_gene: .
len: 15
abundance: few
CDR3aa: CASNTGLSSSYEQYF
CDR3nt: TGTGCCAGTAACACGGGTCTTTCGAGCTCCTACGAGCAGTACTTC

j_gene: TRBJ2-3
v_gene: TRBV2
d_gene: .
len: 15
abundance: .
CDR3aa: CASTLTGEGTDTQYF
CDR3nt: TGTGCCAGCACCCTCACAGGGGAGGGCACAGATACGCAGTATTTT

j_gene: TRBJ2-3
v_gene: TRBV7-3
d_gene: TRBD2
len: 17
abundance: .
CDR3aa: CASSLSPSGKIPDTQYF
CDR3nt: TGTGCCAGCAGCTTGTCCCCTAGCGGGAAGATACCAGATACGCAGTATTTT

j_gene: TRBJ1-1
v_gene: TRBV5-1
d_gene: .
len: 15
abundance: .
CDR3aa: CASSLGAGVNTEAFF
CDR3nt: TGCGCCAGCAGCTTGGGGGCAGGGGTGAACACTGAAGCTTTCTTT

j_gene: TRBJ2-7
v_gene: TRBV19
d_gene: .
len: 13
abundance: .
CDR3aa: CASSIRDSYEQYF
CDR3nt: TGTGCCAGTAGTATTCGGGACTCTTACGAGCAGTACTTC

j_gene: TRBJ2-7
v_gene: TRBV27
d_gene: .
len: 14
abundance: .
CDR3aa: CASSSGEGGYEQYF
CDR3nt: TGTGCCAGCAGTTCGGGGGAGGGGGGGTACGAGCAGTACTTC

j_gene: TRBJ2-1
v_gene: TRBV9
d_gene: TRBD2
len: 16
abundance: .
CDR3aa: CASSLGLAALSSEQFF
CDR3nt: TGTGCCAGCAGCCTCGGACTAGCGGCCCTTTCCAGTGAGCAGTTCTTC

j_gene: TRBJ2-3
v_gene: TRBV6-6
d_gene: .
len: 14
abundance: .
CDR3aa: CASRLDPTSDTQYF
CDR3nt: TGTGCCAGCAGACTAGACCCTACCTCGGATACGCAGTATTTT

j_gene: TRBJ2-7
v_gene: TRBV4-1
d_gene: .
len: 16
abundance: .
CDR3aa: CASSQEDSPPSYEQYF
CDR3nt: TGCGCCAGCAGCCAAGAAGACTCCCCACCCTCCTACGAGCAGTACTTC

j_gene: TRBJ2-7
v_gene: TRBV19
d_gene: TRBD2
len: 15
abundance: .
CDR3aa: CASSIVSGASYEQYF
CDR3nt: TGTGCCAGTAGTATCGTCAGCGGGGCCTCCTACGAGCAGTACTTC

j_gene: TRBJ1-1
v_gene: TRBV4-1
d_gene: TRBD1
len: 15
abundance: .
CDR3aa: CASRLGLQGEGEAFF
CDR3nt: TGCGCCAGCAGGTTAGGATTACAGGGGGAGGGTGAAGCTTTCTTT

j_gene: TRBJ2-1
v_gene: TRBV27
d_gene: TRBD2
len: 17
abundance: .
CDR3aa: CASSPGRIDGGYNEQFF
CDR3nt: TGTGCCAGCAGCCCGGGTCGCATAGACGGGGGGTACAATGAGCAGTTCTTC

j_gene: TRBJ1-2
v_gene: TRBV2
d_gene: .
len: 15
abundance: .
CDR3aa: CASSELRGQDYGYTF
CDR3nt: TGTGCCAGCAGTGAATTGCGGGGGCAGGACTATGGCTACACCTTC

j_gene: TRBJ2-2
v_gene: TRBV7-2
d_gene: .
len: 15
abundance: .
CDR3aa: CASSLVGGGTGELFF
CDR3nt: TGTGCCAGCAGCTTAGTTGGGGGAGGCACCGGGGAGCTGTTTTTT

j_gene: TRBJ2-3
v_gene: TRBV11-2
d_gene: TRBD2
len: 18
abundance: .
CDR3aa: CASSLEGAGLAATDTQYF
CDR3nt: TGTGCCAGCAGCTTAGAAGGAGCGGGACTAGCGGCCACAGATACGCAGTATTTT

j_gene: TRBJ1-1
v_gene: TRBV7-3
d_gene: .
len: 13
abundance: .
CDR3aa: CASSLLGGTEAFF
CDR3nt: TGTGCCAGCAGCTTACTGGGGGGCACTGAAGCTTTCTTT

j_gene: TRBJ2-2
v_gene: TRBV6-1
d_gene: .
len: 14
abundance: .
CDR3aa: CASRRGGDTGELFF
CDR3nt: TGTGCCAGCAGAAGGGGCGGGGACACCGGGGAGCTGTTTTTT

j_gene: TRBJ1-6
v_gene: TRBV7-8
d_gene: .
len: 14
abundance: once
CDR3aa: CASSLQGPRSPLHF
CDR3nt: TGTGCCAGCAGCTTACAGGGCCCCCGTTCACCCCTCCACTTT

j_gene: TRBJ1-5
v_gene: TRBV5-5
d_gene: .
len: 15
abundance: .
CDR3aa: CASSLHLRPNQPQHF
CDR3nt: TGTGCCAGCAGCCTCCACCTGAGGCCAAATCAGCCCCAGCATTTT

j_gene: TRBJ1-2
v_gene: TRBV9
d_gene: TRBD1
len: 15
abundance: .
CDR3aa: CASSVSQGVGYGYTF
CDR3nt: TGTGCCAGCAGCGTATCACAGGGGGTGGGCTATGGCTACACCTTC

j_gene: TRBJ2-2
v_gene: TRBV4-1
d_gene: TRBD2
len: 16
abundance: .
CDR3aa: CASSLLAGDGSGELFF
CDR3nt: TGCGCCAGCAGCCTGCTAGCGGGAGACGGATCCGGGGAGCTGTTTTTT

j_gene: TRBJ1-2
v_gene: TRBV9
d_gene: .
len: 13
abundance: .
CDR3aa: CASSVGSGYGYTF
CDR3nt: TGTGCCAGCAGCGTAGGTAGCGGCTATGGCTACACCTTC

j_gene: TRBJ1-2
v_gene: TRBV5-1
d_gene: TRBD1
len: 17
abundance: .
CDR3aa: CASSREGQGVYSYGYTF
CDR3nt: TGCGCCAGCAGCCGTGAGGGACAGGGGGTTTATAGCTATGGCTACACCTTC

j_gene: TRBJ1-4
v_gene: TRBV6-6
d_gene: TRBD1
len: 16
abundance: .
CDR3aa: CASSYLQGVTNEKLFF
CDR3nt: TGTGCCAGCAGTTACCTACAGGGGGTAACTAATGAAAAACTGTTTTTT

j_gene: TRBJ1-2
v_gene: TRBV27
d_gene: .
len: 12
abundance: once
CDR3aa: CASMGAGVGYTF
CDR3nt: TGTGCCAGCATGGGAGCGGGAGTTGGCTACACCTTC

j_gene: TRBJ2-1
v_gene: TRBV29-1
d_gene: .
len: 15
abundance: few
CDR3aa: CSVESYGRDYNEQFF
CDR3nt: TGCAGCGTTGAATCGTACGGGAGAGACTACAATGAGCAGTTCTTC

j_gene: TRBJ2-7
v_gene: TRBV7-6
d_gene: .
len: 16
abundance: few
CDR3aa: CASSLAGGGRGYEQYF
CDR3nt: TGTGCCAGCAGCTTAGCAGGGGGTGGGAGAGGGTACGAGCAGTACTTC

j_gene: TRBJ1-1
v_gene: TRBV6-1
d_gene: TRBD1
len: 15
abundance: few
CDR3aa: CASSATGARNTEAFF
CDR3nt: TGTGCCAGCAGTGCCACAGGGGCACGGAACACTGAAGCTTTCTTT

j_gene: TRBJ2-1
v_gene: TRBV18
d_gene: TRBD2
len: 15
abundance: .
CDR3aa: CASSLVAGGPNEQFF
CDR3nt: TGTGCCAGCTCACTAGTAGCGGGGGGGCCGAATGAGCAGTTCTTC

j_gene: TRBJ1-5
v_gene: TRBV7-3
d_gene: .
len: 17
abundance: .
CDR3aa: CASSPPGGITSNQPQHF
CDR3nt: TGTGCCAGCAGCCCTCCGGGGGGGATTACGAGCAATCAGCCCCAGCATTTT

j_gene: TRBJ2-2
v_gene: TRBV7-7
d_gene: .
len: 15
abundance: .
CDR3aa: CASSPRGWNTGELFF
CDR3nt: TGTGCCAGCAGCCCCAGGGGATGGAACACCGGGGAGCTGTTTTTT